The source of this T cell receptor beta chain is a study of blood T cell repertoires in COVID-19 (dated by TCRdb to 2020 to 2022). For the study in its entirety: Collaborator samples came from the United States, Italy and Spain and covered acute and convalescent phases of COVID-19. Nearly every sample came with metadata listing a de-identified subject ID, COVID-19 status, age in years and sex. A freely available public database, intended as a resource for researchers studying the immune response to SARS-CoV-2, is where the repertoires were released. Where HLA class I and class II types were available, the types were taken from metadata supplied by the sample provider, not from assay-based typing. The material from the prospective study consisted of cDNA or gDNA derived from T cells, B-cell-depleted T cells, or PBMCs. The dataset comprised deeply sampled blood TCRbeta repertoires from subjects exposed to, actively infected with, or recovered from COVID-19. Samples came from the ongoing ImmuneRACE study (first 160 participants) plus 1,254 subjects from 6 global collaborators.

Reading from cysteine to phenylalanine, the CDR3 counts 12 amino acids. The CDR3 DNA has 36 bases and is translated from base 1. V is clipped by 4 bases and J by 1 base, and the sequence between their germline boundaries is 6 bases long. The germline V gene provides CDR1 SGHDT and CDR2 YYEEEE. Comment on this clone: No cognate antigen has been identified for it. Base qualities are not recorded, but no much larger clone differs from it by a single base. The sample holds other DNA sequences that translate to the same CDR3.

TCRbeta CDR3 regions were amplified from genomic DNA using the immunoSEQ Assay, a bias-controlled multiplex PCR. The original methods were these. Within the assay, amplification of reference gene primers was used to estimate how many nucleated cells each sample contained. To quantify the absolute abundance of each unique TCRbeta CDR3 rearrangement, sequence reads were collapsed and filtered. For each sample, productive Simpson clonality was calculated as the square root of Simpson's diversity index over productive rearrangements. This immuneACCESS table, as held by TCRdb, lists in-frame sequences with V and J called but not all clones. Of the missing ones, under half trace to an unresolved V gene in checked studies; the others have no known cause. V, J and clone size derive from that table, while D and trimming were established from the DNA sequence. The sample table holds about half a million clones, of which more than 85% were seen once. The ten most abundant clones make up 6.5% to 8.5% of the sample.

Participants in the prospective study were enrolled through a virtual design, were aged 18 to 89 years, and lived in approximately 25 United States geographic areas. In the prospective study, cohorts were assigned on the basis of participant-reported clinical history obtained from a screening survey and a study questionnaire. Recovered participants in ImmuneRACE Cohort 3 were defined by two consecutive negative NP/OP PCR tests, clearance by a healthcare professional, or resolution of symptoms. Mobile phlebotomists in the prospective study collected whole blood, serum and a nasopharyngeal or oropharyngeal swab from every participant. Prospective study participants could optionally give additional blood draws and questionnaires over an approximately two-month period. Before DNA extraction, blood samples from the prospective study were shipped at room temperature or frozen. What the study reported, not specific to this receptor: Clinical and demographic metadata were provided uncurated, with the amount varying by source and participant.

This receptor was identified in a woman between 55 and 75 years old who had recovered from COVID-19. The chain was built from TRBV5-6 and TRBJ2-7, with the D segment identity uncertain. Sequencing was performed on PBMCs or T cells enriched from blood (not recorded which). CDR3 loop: CASSPGSYEQYF. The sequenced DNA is TGTGCCAGCAGCCCGGGTTCCTACGAGCAGTACTTC.